A selection of T cell receptor beta chains follows, all from one sample in a study of blood T cell repertoires in COVID-19. The assay was immunoSEQ multiplex PCR, and TCRdb's table has in-frame clones only and misses some. The sample contains approximately 250,000 clones, approximately 82% of which appear only once. Sequencing input: PBMCs or T cells enriched from blood (not recorded which). Receptors were obtained from a man aged 40-49 years who had recovered from COVID-19. Both conserved end residues are part of each CDR3. The D gene is left open where the match is weak.

v_call	cdr3_length	d_call	cdr3_aa
TRBV10-2	12	TRBD1	CASRDRGLEQYF
TRBV2	10	-	CASSVGEAFF
TRBV5-1	13	-	CASSREGNTEAFF
TRBV5-1	15	TRBD1	CASSPGQGMNTEAFF
TRBV5-6	15	-	CASSLAADFSDEQYF
TRBV6-2/TRBV6-3	16	TRBD2	CASSYSLAGAYNEQFF
TRBV7-3	19	TRBD2	CASSPPRSGGLTYQETQYF
TRBV30	14	-	CAWTVPTGPYGYTF
TRBV7-2	15	-	CASSLMGQGNEKLFF
TRBV4-2	13	-	CASSQTEDYEQYF
TRBV20-1	15	-	CSASGPAQFTDTQYF
TRBV21-1	16	-	CASSKGGTSGRREQYF
TRBV18	15	TRBD2	CASSPPGTSGTKQFF
TRBV5-1	15	TRBD1	CASSIGTGGLREQYF
TRBV4-2	13	-	CASSQGPGDTQYF
TRBV15	14	-	CATSVRTGTDTQYF
TRBV9	15	-	CASSPRTGHNYGYTF
TRBV19	13	TRBD1	CASRDRGVDIQYF
TRBV7-2	15	TRBD1	CASSRQGQANTEAFF
TRBV5-5	14	TRBD1	CASSLVTGGYEQYF
TRBV5-5	15	TRBD1	CASSSGQGAYQPQHF
TRBV25-1	13	-	CASKQANSYEQYF